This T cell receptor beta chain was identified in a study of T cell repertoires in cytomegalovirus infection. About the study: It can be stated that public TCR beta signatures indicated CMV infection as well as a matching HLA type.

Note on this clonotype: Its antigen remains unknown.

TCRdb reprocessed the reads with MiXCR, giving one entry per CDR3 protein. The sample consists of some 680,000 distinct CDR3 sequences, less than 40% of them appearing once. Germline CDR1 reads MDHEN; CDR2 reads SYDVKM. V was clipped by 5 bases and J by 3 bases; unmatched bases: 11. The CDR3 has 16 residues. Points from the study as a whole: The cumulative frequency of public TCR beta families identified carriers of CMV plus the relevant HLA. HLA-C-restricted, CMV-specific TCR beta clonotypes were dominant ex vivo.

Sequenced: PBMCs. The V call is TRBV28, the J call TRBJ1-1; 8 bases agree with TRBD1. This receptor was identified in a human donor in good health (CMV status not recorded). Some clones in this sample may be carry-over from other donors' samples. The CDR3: CASSQTGGLTDTEAFF. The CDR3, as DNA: TGTGCCAGCAGTCAAACAGGGGGATTAACGGACACTGAAGCTTTCTTT.